These 24 T cell receptor beta chains were sequenced from one sample in a study of Tregs in tolerant kidney transplant recipients. The assay was immunoSEQ multiplex PCR, and TCRdb's table has in-frame clones only and misses some. This sample's table has 50,000 or so clones. The input for sequencing was CD4+ T cells from blood, taken before the transplant. These receptors were taken from a human donor who received a combined kidney and bone marrow transplant.

On this clone: Coverage ceases 3 residues before the CDR3 finishes, and the germline J gene fills in the end. The chain is built from TRBV6-2 or TRBV6-3 and TRBJ1-2; tentative D call: TRBD1 (6 bases). Germline CDR1 MNHEY, CDR2 SVGEGT. Trimming cost V 4 bases and J 2 bases, with 8 bases left between them. This CDR3 has 13 amino acids. The CDR3 region is CASSLRGNYGYTF. The part of the CDR3 DNA that was read is TGTGCCAGCAGTTTAAGGGGGAACTATGGC.

The CDR3 spells CASSHSGQGAYLDYGYTF. The part of the CDR3 DNA that was read is TGCGCCAGCAGTCACTCCGGACAGGGGGCGTACCTGGACTATGGC. V and J are TRBV23-1 and TRBJ1-2, with 11 bases matching TRBD1. The read terminates 3 residues before the CDR3 end, so the remaining end is supplied by the germline J gene. TRBV23-1 is noted as an ORF with a role that remains uncertain. Trimming took 3 bases from V and 3 from J; bases not matched to a gene: 12. The CDR3 runs 18 residues.

As to this clone: The CDR3 end falls 3 residues outside the read, so it is completed with the germline J gene. The chain combines TRBV5-6 with TRBJ2-2, with D perhaps TRBD1 (6 bases). CDR3 length: 13 amino acids. Germline CDR1 and CDR2: SGHDT and YYEEEE. V lost 0 bases and J 6 bases, leaving 6 bases between the germline ends. The DNA read from the CDR3 is TGTGCCAGCAGCTTGGACAGGGCCGGGGAG. Translation: CASSLDRAGE. Given in full, the CDR3 is CASSLDRAGELFF.

With regard to this clone: The read falls 3 residues short of the CDR3 end, and the missing part is taken from the germline J gene. V is TRBV7-6 and J is TRBJ2-5; the D gene is possibly TRBD2 (5 bases). Germline-derived CDR1 and CDR2 are SGHVS and FNYEAQ. Trimming stripped 0 bases from V and 2 bases from J, with 13 bases between. This CDR3 is built from 16 residues. CDR3: CASSLAFSGAQETQYF. CDR3 DNA (partial): TGTGCCAGCAGCTTAGCTTTCAGCGGAGCACAAGAGACC.

Details on this clone: The read comes to an end 3 residues before the CDR3 does, leaving the germline J gene to fill in the end. The chain uses TRBV2 and TRBJ2-7; tentative D call: TRBD1 (5 bases). The CDR3 has 14 amino acids. Germline lookup yields CDR1 SNHLY and CDR2 FYNNEI. V was clipped by 6 bases and J by 0 bases, with 12 bases between them. The DNA read from the CDR3 is TGTGCCAGCAGAATTCAGGGAAGCTCCTACGAG. This translates into CASRIQGSSYE. The entire CDR3 reads CASRIQGSSYEQYF. Full variable domain (missing parts from reference TRBV2 and TRBJ2-7): EPEVTQTPSHQVTQMGQEVILRCVPISNHLYFYWYRQILGQKVEFLVSFYNNEISEKSEIFDDQFSVERPDGSNFTLKIRSTKLEDSAMYFCASRIQGSSYEQYFGPGTRLTVT.

The sequenced CDR3 bases are TGTGCCAGCAGCCCCCTCCGGGGGACTGAA. Encoded protein: CASSPLRGTE. The complete CDR3 sequence is CASSPLRGTEAFF. This chain joins TRBV7-8 and TRBJ1-1, with D perhaps matching TRBD1 (5 bases). The read finishes 3 residues shy of the CDR3 end, and the germline J gene is used to complete it. Deletions cut 5 bases from V and 5 bases from J, with 12 bases between. CDR3 length: 13 residues. From germline, CDR1 is SGHVS and CDR2 FQNEAQ.

To note about this clone: The read ends 3 residues early relative to the CDR3; the germline J gene fills the gap. The chain has TRBV7-7 and TRBJ2-1, with D maybe TRBD1 (6 bases). Germline V lookup: CDR1 SSHAT, CDR2 FNYEAQ (reference sequence). This CDR3 is 15 amino acids long. The V gene lost 1 base and the J gene lost 1 base, with 8 bases spanning the gap. The CDR3 DNA, read in part, is TGTGCCAGCAGCTTAGGGCAGGGGTCCTACAATGAG. Protein: CASSLGQGSYNE. The full-length CDR3 reads as CASSLGQGSYNEQFF.

To note about this clone: The read gets to within 3 residues of the CDR3 end, and the germline J gene fills in the rest. The V call is TRBV19, the J call TRBJ2-2; maybe TRBD1 (6 bases). V lost 5 bases, J lost 0 bases, and 10 bases lay in between. Germline values: CDR1 LNHDA, CDR2 SQIVND (reference sequence). CDR3 length: 15 residues. Partial CDR3 DNA: TGTGCCAGTAGTGTACAGGGTACGAACACCGGGGAG. It encodes CASSVQGTNTGE. The whole CDR3 protein is CASSVQGTNTGELFF. The variable domain in full, with the rest retrieved from reference TRBV19 and TRBJ2-2, is DGGITQSPKYLFRKEGQNVTLSCEQNLNHDAMYWYRQDPGQGLRLIYYSQIVNDFQKGDIAEGYSVSREKKESFPLTVTSAQKNPTAFYLCASSVQGTNTGELFFGEGSRLTVL.

Turning to this clone: Read data end 3 residues before the CDR3 end; the end is taken from the germline J gene. The chain carries TRBV2 and TRBJ1-4; no definite D call. Germline lookup yields CDR1 SNHLY and CDR2 FYNNEI. V was cut by 8 bases and J by 1 base, with 8 bases left in between. This CDR3 has 13 amino acids. CDR3 bases read: TGTGCCAGCTCAGGTGGAACTAATGAAAAA. Protein: CASSGGTNEK. The entire CDR3 sequence reads CASSGGTNEKLFF.

As for this clone: The read ends 3 residues shy of where the CDR3 ends; the end is completed using the germline J gene. The genes are TRBV10-1 and TRBJ2-5; 10 nucleotides agree with TRBD2. V was clipped by 4 bases and J by 4 bases; unmatched bases: 3. The CDR3 is made up of 14 amino acids. CDR1 and CDR2 from the germline V gene are WNHNN and SYGVQD (reference sequence). CDR3 protein: CASSAGTSVETQYF. CDR3 DNA, as far as it was read: TGCGCCAGCAGTGCCGGGACTAGCGTAGAGACC.

To note about this clone: The CDR3 end lies 3 residues beyond the end of the read and is filled in from the germline J gene. V gene TRBV19 combines with J gene TRBJ2-7; D perhaps matches TRBD1 (6 bases). This CDR3 comprises 15 residues. The germline V and J ends were trimmed by 6 bases and 1 base, with 16 bases remaining between them. Germline CDR1 LNHDA, CDR2 SQIVND (reference sequence). CDR3 DNA, as far as it was read: TGTGCCAGTAGCCCAATTAAGACAGGTTCCTACGAG. This gives the protein CASSPIKTGSYE. The CDR3 as a whole reads CASSPIKTGSYEQYF.

Details on this clone: The DNA ends 3 residues before the CDR3 does, and the rest of the CDR3 is filled in from the germline J gene. The gene calls are TRBV7-7 and TRBJ2-6; TRBD1 matches 11 bases. The V and J ends lost 4 bases and 0 bases, in that order; junction bases with no gene match: 5. The CDR3 has 18 amino acids. CDR1 and CDR2 (germline): SSHAT, FNYEAQ (reference sequence). This CDR3 is CASSYRDRGNSGANVLTF. CDR3 DNA, as far as it was read: TGTGCCAGCAGCTACCGGGACAGGGGGAACTCTGGGGCCAACGTC.

As for this clone: The read terminates 3 residues before the CDR3 end, so the remaining end is supplied by the germline J gene. The chain carries TRBV29-1 and TRBJ2-2, with D unclear. Germline V gives CDR1 SQVTM, CDR2 ANQGSEA. Trimming left V 1 base short and J 4 bases short, with 16 bases between. This CDR3 contains 16 residues. The DNA read from the CDR3 is TGCAGCGTTGAAGCGCAGAGAGCTTCAGGCACCGGGGAG. Its translation is CSVEAQRASGTGE. The whole CDR3 protein reads CSVEAQRASGTGELFF.

For this clone: The read ends 3 residues shy of where the CDR3 ends; the end is completed using the germline J gene. This sequence joins TRBV7-2 and TRBJ1-5; D may be TRBD1 (6 bases). The germline gives CDR1 SGHTA, CDR2 FQGNSA. Deletions cut 5 bases from V and 2 bases from J, with 10 bases between. CDR3 length equals 14 residues. The CDR3 loop reads CASSQQGRNQPQHF. The part of the CDR3 DNA that was read is TGTGCCAGCAGCCAACAGGGACGCAATCAGCCC.

As regards this clone: The CDR3 is cut off 3 residues early in the read; its end comes from the germline J gene. The rearrangement joins TRBV7-6 to TRBJ2-1; no firm D call. The CDR3 consists of 11 residues. CDR1 and CDR2 from the germline V gene are SGHVS and FNYEAQ. With 4 bases removed from V and 5 bases from J, the gap between germline ends came to 3 bases. The sequenced CDR3 bases are TGTGCCAGCAGCTCTAACAATGAG. Its translation: CASSSNNE. The whole CDR3 region reads CASSSNNEQFF.

About this clone itself: From the germline J gene comes the end of the CDR3, since the read stops 3 residues before it. The rearrangement uses TRBV6-1 and TRBJ2-3, with TRBD1 as a possible D gene (5 bases). The CDR3 runs 14 residues. The V and J ends lost 2 bases and 2 bases respectively, with 8 bases between them. Germline V CDR1 and CDR2: MNHNS, SASEGT. Incomplete CDR3 DNA: TGTGCCAGCAGTGAACAGACAGTCACAGATACG. The encoded protein is CASSEQTVTDT. The CDR3 in its entirety is CASSEQTVTDTQYF.

As regards this clone: The read falls 3 residues short of the CDR3 end, and the missing part is taken from the germline J gene. The gene calls are TRBV12-3 or TRBV12-4 and TRBJ2-3, with a tentative D call TRBD1 (5 bases). The CDR3 is made up of 13 amino acids. Deletions cut 7 bases from V and 6 bases from J, with 14 bases between. The CDR3 DNA, read in part, is TGTGCCAGCACGGAACACCCAGGGGATACG. Its protein is CASTEHPGDT. Given in full, the CDR3 is CASTEHPGDTQYF.

As concerns this clone: The CDR3 end lies 3 residues beyond the end of the read and is filled in from the germline J gene. This chain uses TRBV18 with TRBJ2-3, with 8 bases identical to TRBD1. Unmatched junction bases numbered 3, after V lost 3 bases and J lost 1 base. This CDR3 spans 15 amino acids. CDR1 is KGHSH and CDR2 is LQKENI in the germline V gene. CDR3 protein: CASSPQTGGTDTQYF. CDR3 DNA, as far as it was read: TGTGCCAGCTCACCGCAGACAGGGGGCACAGATACG.

Points on this clone: The read finishes 3 residues shy of the CDR3 end, and the germline J gene is used to complete it. The chain employs TRBV19 and TRBJ1-2, with TRBD1 matching over 7 bases. This CDR3 is 14 amino acids long. Germline V gene sequence: CDR1 LNHDA, CDR2 SQIVND (reference sequence). The V and J ends lost 7 bases and 3 bases, in that order; junction bases with no gene match: 8. The part of the CDR3 DNA that was read is TGTGCCAGTACGCGGAAGGACAGGTACTATGGC. Translated: CASTRKDRYYG. The CDR3 reads in full as CASTRKDRYYGYTF.

Regarding this clone: The read finishes 3 residues shy of the CDR3 end, and the germline J gene is used to complete it. The chain has TRBV30 and TRBJ2-4; unclear D gene. Germline V CDR1 and CDR2: GTSNPN, SVGIG (reference sequence). Trimming stripped 0 bases from V and 5 bases from J, with 8 bases between. There are 13 residues in the CDR3. The sequenced part of the CDR3 DNA is TGTGCCTGGAGTGTAGGTCTGGAAAACATT. It encodes CAWSVGLENI. The entire CDR3 protein is CAWSVGLENIQYF.

Details on this clone: The CDR3 end lies 3 residues beyond the end of the read and is filled in from the germline J gene. The chain uses TRBV7-6 and TRBJ2-1; 10 bases line up with TRBD1. The CDR3 has 18 residues. The germline V gene has CDR1 SGHVS and CDR2 FNYEAQ. V was clipped by 5 bases and J by 1 base; unmatched bases: 11. CDR3 DNA (partial): TGTGCCAGCAGCCTGGGACAGGGGAGGACGGGGTCCTACAATGAG. Translating it yields CASSLGQGRTGSYNE. The entire CDR3 protein is CASSLGQGRTGSYNEQFF.

Regarding this clone: From the germline J gene comes the end of the CDR3, since the read stops 3 residues before it. The chain carries TRBV5-1 and TRBJ2-2, with 7 bases that match TRBD1. CDR3 size: 16 residues. CDR1 and CDR2 from the germline V gene are SGHRS and YFSETQ. The CDR3 DNA, read in part, is TGCGCCAGCAGCTTAGTGGGGACAGACTATAATTCACCG. Translated, it gives CASSLVGTDYNSP. The entire CDR3 sequence reads CASSLVGTDYNSPLFF. The whole variable domain, remainder taken from reference TRBV5-1 and TRBJ2-2, is KAGVTQTPRYLIKTRGQQVTLSCSPISGHRSVSWYQQTPGQGLQFLFEYFSETQRNKGNFPGRFSGRQFSNSRSEMNVSTLELGDSALYLCASSLVGTDYNSPLFFGEGSRLTVL.

About this clone: The observed sequence ends 3 residues before the CDR3 terminus, with the missing tail filled in from the germline J gene. This sequence joins TRBV2 and TRBJ2-3, with D uncertain. The V and J ends lost 4 bases and 6 bases respectively, with 11 bases between them. This CDR3 has 13 residues. Per germline, CDR1 SNHLY and CDR2 FYNNEI. The CDR3: CASSVRQDDTQYF. Incomplete CDR3 DNA: TGTGCCAGCAGTGTTAGACAAGACGATACG. The full variable domain, completed using reference TRBV2 and TRBJ2-3, is EPEVTQTPSHQVTQMGQEVILRCVPISNHLYFYWYRQILGQKVEFLVSFYNNEISEKSEIFDDQFSVERPDGSNFTLKIRSTKLEDSAMYFCASSVRQDDTQYFGPGTRLTVL.

Of note for this clone: The read ends 3 residues early relative to the CDR3; the germline J gene fills the gap. The rearrangement uses TRBV7-6 and TRBJ1-4; 9 bases align to TRBD1. The CDR3 totals 14 residues. The V gene end was trimmed by 5 bases and the J gene end by 5 bases; junction bases not matched to a gene: 3. Germline CDR1 is SGHVS and CDR2 is FNYEAQ. The CDR3 protein is CASSPGTGNEKLFF. The CDR3 bases that were read are TGTGCCAGCAGCCCGGGGACAGGGAATGAAAAA. The full variable domain, with the rest looked up from reference TRBV7-6 and TRBJ1-4, is GAGVSQSPRYKVTKRGQDVALRCDPISGHVSLYWYRQALGQGPEFLTYFNYEAQQDKSGLPNDRFSAERPEGSISTLTIQRTEQRDSAMYRCASSPGTGNEKLFFGSGTQLSVL.